The clone carrying this T cell receptor (beta chain) was picked up many times. What it binds is unknown. These data are taken from a study of response to subunit inactivated influenza vaccine. The CDR3 extends over 16 amino acids. The ends were cut back, 5 bases at V and 0 bases at J, with 14 bases in the middle. The germline V gene encodes CDR1 SEHNR and CDR2 FQNEAQ (reference sequence). Study results and limitations: The authors offered the suggestion that each seasonal influenza vaccination recruits few new T cells.

TCRdb reanalysed the RT-PCR reads using MiXCR and keeps one entry per CDR3 protein. The table shows about 500,000 distinct CDR3 sequences, with 7.2% occurring only once. V is TRBV7-9 and J is TRBJ1-3; the D is unclear. The input for sequencing was PBMCs from blood, taken about 24 months after vaccination. The sequence was obtained from a man aged 45-69 years who received an inactivated influenza vaccine. Here the CDR3 DNA reads TGTGCCAGCAGCCCCAGCCGCTTTACCTCTGGAAACACCATATATTTT. Protein: CASSPSRFTSGNTIYF.